This T cell receptor beta chain originates from a study of a mutant IDH1 vaccine in newly diagnosed glioma (dated by TCRdb to about 2021). Regarding the complete study: Vaccination began 4-6 weeks after radiotherapy alone, or alongside temozolomide cycles in the chemotherapy-containing groups. Of the 25 to 40 treated patients, approximately 62% were male and approximately 38% were female, and the mean age was roughly 40 years. Prior to enrollment, standard therapy consisting of radiotherapy alone, temozolomide alone, or radiochemotherapy with temozolomide had been administered to patients, with the combination being received by most patients. The week-35 safety follow-up took place at visit V12, and the week-47 end of study took place at visit V13. Six visits were used for peripheral blood collection: V03 (baseline), V05, V07, V10, V12 and V13. Longitudinal TCRB deep sequencing was performed for about 25 treated patients wherever samples were available for exploratory analyses.

Summary of the overall study and its limitations: No apparent relationship was observed between pseudoprogression and alterations in the top peripheral T cell clonotypes detected by TCRB sequencing. Immune responses induced by the vaccine were seen in 93.3% of patients across multiple MHC alleles. The authors stated that sample limitations prevented analyses of patient blood samples from being reproduced. PBMC samples for TCRB deep sequencing were selected based on availability.

The library was produced with the immunoSEQ multiplex PCR assay. Rearranged TCR beta chain sequences were amplified with the hsTCRB Kit following the manufacturer's protocol. TCRB libraries were sequenced on an Illumina MiSeq. Per the source publication's procedure: The proprietary platform of the kit vendor was used for demultiplexing, trimming and gene mapping. This immuneACCESS table, as held by TCRdb, lists in-frame sequences with V and J called but not all clones. Of the missing ones, under half trace to an unresolved V gene in checked studies; the others have no known cause. V, J and clone size derive from that table, while D and trimming were established from the DNA sequence. The sample table shows under 40,000 clones, and around 83% are seen once. Around 6.9% of the sample lies in the top ten. The time point label for this specimen denotes: week 35, safety follow-up. Each vaccine dose was 300 ug of a 20-mer mutant IDH1 peptide in Montanide, given subcutaneously with topical imiquimod. Eight vaccinations were administered to patients in weeks 1, 3, 5, 7, 11, 15, 19 and 23, corresponding to visits V03 through V10. Newly diagnosed WHO grade 3 or 4 IDH1-mutant astrocytomas showing loss of nuclear ATRX were present in the donors. The samples were drawn from NOA16, a multicentre, single-arm, open-label phase I trial in Germany that tested a mutant IDH1 peptide vaccine in humans for the first time. The DNeasy Blood and Tissue Kit was used to extract genomic DNA from EDTA blood for TCRB sequencing.

The CDR3 sequence holds 14 residues, the cysteine and phenylalanine included. Of the read, only the CDR3 DNA is kept; its 42 bases are in frame from base 1. V is shortened by 3 bases, J by 3 bases, and the region joining them spans 12 bases. The germline V gene sets CDR1 to SGHRS and CDR2 to YFSETQ. About this clone: What this receptor recognizes is not known. The record has no base qualities; no much larger clone is one base away.

The sequences come from PBMCs, collected from a glioma patient whose treatment included an IDH1 peptide vaccine. The chain is made from TRBV5-1 and TRBJ1-1; no D gene is confidently identified. The sequence was obtained from a woman in her late teens or twenties with glioma. The CDR3 region: CASSWGPGDTEAFF. The nucleotides read TGCGCCAGCAGCTGGGGTCCAGGCGACACTGAAGCTTTCTTT.